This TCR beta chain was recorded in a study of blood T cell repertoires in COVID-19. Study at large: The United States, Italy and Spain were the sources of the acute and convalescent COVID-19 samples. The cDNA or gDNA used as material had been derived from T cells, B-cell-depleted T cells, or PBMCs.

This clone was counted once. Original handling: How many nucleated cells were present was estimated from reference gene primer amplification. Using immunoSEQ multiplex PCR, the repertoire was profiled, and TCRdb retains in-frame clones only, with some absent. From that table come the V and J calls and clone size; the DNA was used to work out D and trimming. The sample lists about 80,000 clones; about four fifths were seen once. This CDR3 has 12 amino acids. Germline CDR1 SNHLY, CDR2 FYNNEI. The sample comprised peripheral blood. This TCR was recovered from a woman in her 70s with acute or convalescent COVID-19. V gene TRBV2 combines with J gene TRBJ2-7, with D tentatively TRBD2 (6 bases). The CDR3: CASGELSYEQYF. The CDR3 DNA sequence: TGTGCGTCGGGGGAACTCTCCTACGAGCAGTACTTC.